Sequencing of this T cell receptor (beta chain) was carried out in a study of T cells in Graves' hyperthyroidism and ophthalmopathy. This clonotype was recorded many times. The ends were cut back, 6 bases at V and 5 bases at J, with 7 bases in the middle. The CDR3 has 11 residues. Germline V gene lookup returns CDR1 MDHEN and CDR2 SYDVKM. RNA transcripts yielded amplified TCR beta CDR3 regions. First-round RT-PCR of the TCR CDR3 relied on the HTBI primer set. Each CDR3 protein gets one entry after TCRdb re-called the multiplex PCR reads with MiXCR. In the table there are roughly 380,000 distinct CDR3 sequences, about a sixth of which are singletons.

The chain couples TRBV28 to TRBJ2-5; D uncertain. The TCR comes from a woman between 40 and 55 years old with Graves' ophthalmopathy. The sample consisted of blood. As DNA, the CDR3 is TGTGCCAGCAGCCGCAGGGAGACCCAGTACTTC. Its protein product is CASSRRETQYF.